These T cell receptor beta chains were read from a single sample in a study of blood T cell repertoires in COVID-19. Repertoires were generated with immunoSEQ multiplex PCR, while TCRdb's copy carries only in-frame clones and drops some. In the table there are about 260,000 clones, roughly 86% of which are singletons. The source material was peripheral blood. The source is an older woman with COVID-19, enrolled during active disease. CDR3s include the opening cysteine and the closing phenylalanine or tryptophan. D genes are given only for firm matches. Only some rows state a clone size, as once, few, many or a class for expanded clones.

V gene	J gene	clone size	D gene	CDR3 protein	CDR3 DNA
TRBV3-1/TRBV3-2	TRBJ2-1	.	TRBD1	CASSQDGQGYNEQFF	TGTGCCAGCAGCCAAGATGGACAGGGGTACAATGAGCAGTTCTTC
TRBV23-1	TRBJ2-7	.	.	CASSHGGSYEQYF	TGCGCCAGCAGTCATGGGGGGTCCTACGAGCAGTACTTC
TRBV11-2	TRBJ2-1	.	.	CASSLDSAGLFSSYNEQFF	TGTGCCAGCAGCTTAGATTCCGCCGGACTATTCAGCTCCTACAATGAGCAGTTCTTC
TRBV6-5	TRBJ2-2	once	TRBD1	CASIRDRATGELFF	TGTGCCAGCATCCGGGACAGGGCCACCGGGGAGCTGTTTTTT
TRBV19	TRBJ2-2	.	.	CASSIYASSNTGELFF	TGTGCCAGTAGTATTTATGCTAGTTCGAACACCGGGGAGCTGTTTTTT
TRBV5-1	TRBJ1-1	.	TRBD1	CASSQGASWASEAFF	TGCGCCAGCAGCCAGGGGGCTTCCTGGGCCTCTGAAGCTTTCTTT
TRBV30	TRBJ1-2	.	.	CAWSDWAGALGYTF	TGTGCCTGGAGCGACTGGGCAGGGGCACTGGGCTACACCTTC
TRBV24-1	TRBJ2-3	.	.	CATSDRGQPFDRMDTQYF	TGTGCCACCAGTGACCGTGGACAGCCCTTTGATCGGATGGATACGCAGTATTTT
TRBV5-4	TRBJ2-1	.	TRBD2	CASSPLAGSYNEQFF	TGTGCCAGCAGCCCTCTAGCGGGATCCTACAATGAGCAGTTCTTC
TRBV29-1	TRBJ2-1	.	TRBD2	CSVGDYYNEQFF	TGCAGCGTTGGGGACTATTACAATGAGCAGTTCTTC
TRBV7-8	TRBJ2-2	.	TRBD1	CASSPTAGGTGELFF	TGTGCCAGCAGCCCCACGGCAGGGGGCACCGGGGAGCTGTTTTTT
TRBV7-7	TRBJ2-1	.	.	CASSPGLRGEQFF	TGTGCCAGCAGCCCGGGACTCCGAGGTGAGCAGTTCTTC
TRBV6-5	TRBJ1-6	.	TRBD1	CASSTRGPDNSPLHF	TGTGCCAGCAGTACCAGGGGGCCTGATAATTCACCCCTCCACTTT
TRBV3-1/TRBV3-2	TRBJ2-1	few	.	CASSLPSSPQFF	TGTGCCAGCAGCCTCCCCTCTAGCCCGCAGTTCTTC
TRBV4-2	TRBJ1-2	.	TRBD1	CASRAGQADYGYTF	TGTGCCAGCAGGGCAGGACAGGCTGACTATGGCTACACCTTC
TRBV7-9	TRBJ2-5	.	.	CASSSGTEGTQYF	TGTGCCAGCAGCTCCGGGACTGAAGGGACCCAGTACTTC
TRBV27	TRBJ1-1	.	.	CASSLLAGRSEAFF	TGTGCCAGCAGTTTACTGGCAGGAAGGTCCGAAGCTTTCTTT
TRBV10-2	TRBJ2-1	.	TRBD1	CASSKIGQGGRDEQFF	TGCGCCAGCAGTAAGATCGGACAGGGGGGTAGGGATGAGCAGTTCTTC
TRBV6-2/TRBV6-3	TRBJ2-7	.	TRBD2	CASSSGSMYEQYF	TGTGCCAGCAGCAGCGGGAGCATGTACGAGCAGTACTTC
TRBV5-1	TRBJ2-7	.	TRBD1	CASSLLTGSYEQYF	TGCGCCAGCAGCTTGTTGACAGGGTCCTACGAGCAGTACTTC
TRBV4-3	TRBJ1-5	.	TRBD1	CASSQDRQGGYLWPQHF	TGCGCCAGCAGCCAAGATAGGCAGGGGGGTTATCTCTGGCCCCAGCATTTT
TRBV19	TRBJ2-1	once	.	CASSPFRNEQFF	TGTGCCAGTAGCCCATTTCGGAATGAGCAGTTCTTC
TRBV2	TRBJ1-5	.	.	CASRISLEKVNQPQHF	TGTGCCAGCAGGATCAGTCTAGAGAAAGTCAATCAGCCCCAGCATTTT
TRBV9	TRBJ2-3	.	TRBD2	CASSVEPSGRADTQYF	TGTGCCAGCAGCGTAGAACCTAGCGGGAGGGCAGATACGCAGTATTTT
TRBV10-1	TRBJ2-5	.	TRBD1	CATRTGPNLLQETQYF	TGCGCCACCCGGACAGGGCCTAACCTTCTCCAAGAGACCCAGTACTTC
TRBV11-2	TRBJ2-5	once	.	CASSRLGRQQETQYF	TGTGCCAGCAGCCGTCTTGGCCGACAGCAAGAGACCCAGTACTTC
TRBV28	TRBJ1-3	.	.	CASSAGISSGNTIYF	TGTGCCAGCAGTGCGGGGATCAGCTCTGGAAACACCATATATTTT
TRBV19	TRBJ2-5	few	TRBD1	CASSPKGTVKTQYF	TGTGCCAGTAGTCCCAAAGGGACAGTAAAGACCCAGTACTTC